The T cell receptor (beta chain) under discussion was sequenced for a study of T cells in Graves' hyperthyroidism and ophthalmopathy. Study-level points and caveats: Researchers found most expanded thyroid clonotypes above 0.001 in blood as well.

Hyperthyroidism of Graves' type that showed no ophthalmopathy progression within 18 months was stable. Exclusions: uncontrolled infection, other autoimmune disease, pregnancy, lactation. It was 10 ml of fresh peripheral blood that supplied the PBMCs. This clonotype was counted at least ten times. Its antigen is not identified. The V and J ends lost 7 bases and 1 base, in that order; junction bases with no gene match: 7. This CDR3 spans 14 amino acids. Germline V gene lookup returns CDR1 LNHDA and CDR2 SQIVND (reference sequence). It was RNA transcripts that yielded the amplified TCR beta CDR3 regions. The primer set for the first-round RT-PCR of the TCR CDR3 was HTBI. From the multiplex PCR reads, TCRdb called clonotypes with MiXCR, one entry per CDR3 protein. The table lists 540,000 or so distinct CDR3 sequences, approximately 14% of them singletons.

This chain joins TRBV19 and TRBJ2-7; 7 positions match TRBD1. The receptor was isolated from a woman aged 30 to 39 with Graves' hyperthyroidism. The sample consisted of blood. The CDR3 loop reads CASTSPGQSYEQYF. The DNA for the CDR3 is TGTGCCAGTACCTCCCCGGGACAGTCCTACGAGCAGTACTTC.